The TCR beta chain under discussion was sequenced for a study of blood T cell repertoires in COVID-19. Method: immunoSEQ multiplex PCR; TCRdb's copy keeps in-frame clones and lacks some. The table shows 250,000 to 350,000 clones, with more than 80% occurring only once. CDR1 and CDR2 (germline): SQVTM, ANQGSEA. J was trimmed by 8 bases and V by 1 base; bases with no gene match: 11. CDR3 size: 16 residues. The rearrangement links TRBV29-1 to TRBJ1-4; 9 positions match TRBD1. This TCR derives from a woman in her 50s with COVID-19, enrolled during active disease. Sequenced input: peripheral blood. This CDR3 reads CSVEARAGTGREKLFF. In DNA, the CDR3 is TGCAGCGTTGAAGCCCGGGCCGGGACAGGGAGGGAAAAACTGTTTTTT.